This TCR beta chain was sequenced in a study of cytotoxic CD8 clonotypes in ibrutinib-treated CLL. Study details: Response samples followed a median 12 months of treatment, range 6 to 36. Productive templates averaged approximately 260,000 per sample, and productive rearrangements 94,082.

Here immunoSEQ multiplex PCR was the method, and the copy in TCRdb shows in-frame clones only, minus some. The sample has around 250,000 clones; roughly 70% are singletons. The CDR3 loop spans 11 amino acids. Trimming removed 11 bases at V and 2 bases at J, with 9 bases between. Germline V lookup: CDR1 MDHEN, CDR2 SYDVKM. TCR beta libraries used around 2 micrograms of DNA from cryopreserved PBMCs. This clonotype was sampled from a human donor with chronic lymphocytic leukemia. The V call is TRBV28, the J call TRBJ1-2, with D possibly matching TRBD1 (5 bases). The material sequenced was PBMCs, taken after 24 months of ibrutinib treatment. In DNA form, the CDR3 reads TGTGCCGAAGAGGGGAACTATGGCTACACCTTC. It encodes CAEEGNYGYTF.